This TCR beta chain originates from a study of blood T cell repertoires in COVID-19. Study summary: Italy, Spain and the United States were the sources of the convalescent and acute COVID-19 samples. Sources were T cells, B-cell-depleted T cells, or PBMCs; the material itself was cDNA or gDNA.

Authors' analysis steps: By means of reference gene primer amplification, nucleated cell counts were estimated. Profiled with immunoSEQ multiplex PCR; TCRdb holds only in-frame clones, not every one. Clone size and the V and J calls come from that table; the DNA yielded D and trimming. The sample shows tens of thousands of clones, roughly 88% of them seen only once. Germline-derived CDR1 and CDR2 are LNHDA and SQIVND (reference sequence). Trimming stripped 6 bases from V and 5 bases from J, with 19 bases between. The CDR3 loop spans 16 amino acids. The clonotype comes from a man aged 60 to 75 with acute or convalescent COVID-19. The sample taken for sequencing was peripheral blood. V and J are TRBV19 and TRBJ1-4, with TRBD1 as a possible D gene (6 bases). The DNA for the CDR3 is TGTGCCAGTAGAAAACAGGGAAACAAGGAGAATGAAAAACTGTTTTTT. As protein: CASRKQGNKENEKLFF.